This TCR beta chain was identified in a study of shared clonotypes between healthy human individuals. Study outcomes and limitations: Roughly 5% of naive CD4 clonotypes were shared across a few donors.

Trimming took 4 bases from V and 1 from J, leaving 13 bases between them. CDR3 length: 15 amino acids. Germline V gene sequence: CDR1 SGHTA, CDR2 FQGNSA. The protocol was immunoSEQ multiplex PCR, while the TCRdb copy is restricted to in-frame clones and leaves out a portion. The sample has just over 2,000,000 clones, 85% to 95% seen once. With regard to this clone: Its antigen is not known.

CD45RA+ naive and CD45RA-negative memory subsets were separated from CD4+ cells. This chain links TRBV7-2 with TRBJ1-1, with D uncertain. Sequencing input: naive CD4+ T cells sorted from blood. Described subset: CD45RA+ positively selected. The origin of this receptor is a man aged 18 to 30 in good health. Here the CDR3 reads CASSYLEVRNTEAFF. The CDR3 nucleotides are TGTGCCAGCAGCTACCTCGAAGTGAGGAACACTGAAGCTTTCTTT.